One and the same sample provided the 11 T cell receptor beta chains below, sequenced in a study of cytomegalovirus exposure and HLA in healthy donors (dated by TCRdb to about 2017). Library method: the immunoSEQ multiplex PCR assay. The multiplex PCR relied on a mix of 60 forward primers for TCR Vbeta segments and 13 reverse primers for TCR Jbeta segments. TCRdb obtained this table from immuneACCESS and retained in-frame rearrangements with V and J assigned. These tables miss some clones; where compared with another copy, unresolved V genes account for less than half of the shortfall, and the remainder is unexplained. The sample profile shows some 150,000 clones; around 80% of them were found once. 2.4% of the sample comes from the top ten. The sample comprised PBMCs. The receptors were gathered from a middle-aged man in good health and CMV-seronegative.

V usage is TRBV19 and J usage is TRBJ2-2, with TRBD2 matching 14 bases. The V gene end was trimmed by 9 bases and the J gene end by 7 bases; junction bases not matched to a gene: 13. The germline CDR1 and CDR2 sequences are LNHDA and SQIVND (reference sequence). The CDR3 is made up of 17 amino acids. The CDR3 DNA reads TGTGCCAGCACTAACGCGGGACTAGCGGGAGTCGGCGGGGAGCTGTTTTTT. As protein: CASTNAGLAGVGGELFF.

This chain links TRBV4-1 with TRBJ1-1, with 9 bases fitting TRBD1. This CDR3 has 15 residues. The V and J ends lost 2 bases and 1 base, in that order; junction bases with no gene match: 2. The V gene's germline CDR1 is MGHRA and CDR2 YSYEKL. CDR3 in amino acids: CASSQRTGENTEAFF. CDR3 bases: TGCGCCAGCAGCCAAAGGACAGGGGAGAACACTGAAGCTTTCTTT.

V and J are TRBV25-1 and TRBJ1-3; D possibly corresponds to TRBD1 (5 bases). This CDR3 has 16 amino acids. V was clipped by 4 bases and J by 2 bases, with 15 bases between them. The germline CDR1 and CDR2 sequences are MGHDK and SYGVNS. CDR3 residues: CASSGTQRSPGNTIYF. In nucleotides, the CDR3 is TGTGCCAGCAGTGGGACACAGAGAAGCCCTGGAAACACCATATATTTT.

J is TRBJ1-4 and V is TRBV5-1; TRBD1 agrees at 8 bases. CDR3 length equals 17 residues. Germline CDR1 and CDR2: SGHRS and YFSETQ. Trimming at V came to 0 bases and at J to 0 bases, leaving 4 bases not matched to a gene. CDR3 DNA sequence: TGCGCCAGCAGCTTGGCGACAGGGGTACCAACTAATGAAAAACTGTTTTTT. This gives the protein CASSLATGVPTNEKLFF.

The sample holds one count of this clone. The chain recombines TRBV7-9 with TRBJ1-4; maybe TRBD1 (6 bases). The germline V gene encodes CDR1 SEHNR and CDR2 FQNEAQ (reference sequence). The V and J ends lost 4 bases and 8 bases respectively, with 11 bases between them. CDR3 length equals 13 residues. DNA for the CDR3: TGTGCCAGCAGCTATCTTGGGACAGAAAAACTGTTTTTT. Protein product: CASSYLGTEKLFF.

This chain connects TRBV13 to TRBJ2-1, with a weak D call TRBD1 (7 bases). V was pared by 0 bases and J by 10 bases, with 13 bases between. Germline V gene data show CDR1 as PRHDT and CDR2 as FYEKMQ (reference sequence). This CDR3 is built from 14 residues. The CDR3 sequence: CASSLGGGGEEQFF. In DNA form, the CDR3 reads TGTGCCAGCAGCTTAGGCGGAGGGGGCGAGGAGCAGTTCTTC.

The chain combines TRBV13 with TRBJ1-1; no firm D call. Germline V gene lookup returns CDR1 PRHDT and CDR2 FYEKMQ (reference sequence). The CDR3 runs 13 residues. V dropped 3 bases and J dropped 0 bases, with 5 bases sitting between them. The CDR3 DNA sequence: TGTGCCAGCAGCTTGGGCTTGAACACTGAAGCTTTCTTT. This encodes CASSLGLNTEAFF.

This clone has a single count. As DNA, the CDR3 is TGTGCCAGCAGCCGACAGGCGCCGAGTGGGACTGAAGCTTTCTTT. It is translated as CASSRQAPSGTEAFF. This chain links TRBV7-9 with TRBJ1-1; D is perhaps TRBD1 (6 bases). The CDR3 spans 15 residues. The V gene's germline CDR1 is SEHNR and CDR2 FQNEAQ (reference sequence). Trimming stripped 5 bases from V and 5 bases from J, with 18 bases between.

This rearrangement joins TRBV2 to TRBJ2-3; 13 nucleotides line up with TRBD2. The ends lost 11 bases at V and 4 bases at J; junction bases unmatched: 6. The CDR3 contains 14 residues. Per the germline V gene, CDR1 is SNHLY and CDR2 is FYNNEI. As DNA, the CDR3 is TGTGCCGGGGGGACTAGCGGGAACCCAGATACGCAGTATTTT. Amino acids: CAGGTSGNPDTQYF.

This rearrangement joins TRBV21-1 to TRBJ2-1; the table's D gene call, TRBD2, was not cross checked with the DNA. TRBV21-1 is designated a pseudogene. The CDR3 covers 13 residues. CDR3 sequence: CANAGLTYNEQFF. The CDR3 bases are TGTGCCAACGCGGGACTCACCTACAATGAGCAGTTCTTC.

The chain links TRBV11-2 to TRBJ1-1, with TRBD1 as a possible D gene (6 bases). Germline lookup yields CDR1 SGHAT and CDR2 FQNNGV. The V gene lost 3 bases and the J gene lost 1 base, with 12 bases spanning the gap. CDR3 size: 15 residues. The CDR3 is CASSFQGSSNTEAFF. The CDR3 DNA sequence: TGTGCCAGCAGCTTTCAGGGGAGTTCGAACACTGAAGCTTTCTTT.